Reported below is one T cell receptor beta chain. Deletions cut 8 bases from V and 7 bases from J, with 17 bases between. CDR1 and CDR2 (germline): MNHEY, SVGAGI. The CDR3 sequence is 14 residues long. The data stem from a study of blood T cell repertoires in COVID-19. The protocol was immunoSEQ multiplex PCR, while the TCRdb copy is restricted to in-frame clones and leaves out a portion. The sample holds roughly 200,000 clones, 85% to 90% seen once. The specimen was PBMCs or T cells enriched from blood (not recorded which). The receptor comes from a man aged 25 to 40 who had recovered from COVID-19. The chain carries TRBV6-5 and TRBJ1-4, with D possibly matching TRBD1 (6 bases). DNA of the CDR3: TGTGCCAGCGGCAGGGGCGTCCGGGGTGAAAAACTGTTTTTT. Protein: CASGRGVRGEKLFF.